In its sample, the clone carrying this T cell receptor beta chain was seen many times. Its antigen remains unidentified. Samples spanned pretreatment and treatment, with 1 to 8 time points per patient. This sample is drawn from a study of PD-L1 blockade in urothelial cancer. Study overall: Once treatment had started, blood was analyzed at 3 weeks (second dose) and again at 6 weeks. Counts from blood samples showed a median of roughly 130,000 T cells. General study points: Durable-benefit patients had greater expansion of tumor-associated blood clones at 3 weeks.

The data were produced by immunoSEQ multiplex PCR, yet TCRdb's version contains in-frame clones alone and is incomplete. The sample lists 53,000 or so clones, around 86% seen once, with under 20% in the top ten. Germline V lookup: CDR1 KGHSH, CDR2 LQKENI. CDR3 length equals 16 residues. The ends were cut back, 2 bases at V and 3 bases at J, with 13 bases in the middle. This sequence joins TRBV18 and TRBJ2-2; unclear D gene. The clonotype comes from a man in his fifties or sixties with urothelial cancer. The sequencing here drew on PBMCs, taken around atezolizumab (anti-PD-L1) treatment. The DNA for the CDR3 is TGTGCCAGCTCACCAACACAGCCCCTGGACACCGGGGAGCTGTTTTTT. Translated, it gives CASSPTQPLDTGELFF.